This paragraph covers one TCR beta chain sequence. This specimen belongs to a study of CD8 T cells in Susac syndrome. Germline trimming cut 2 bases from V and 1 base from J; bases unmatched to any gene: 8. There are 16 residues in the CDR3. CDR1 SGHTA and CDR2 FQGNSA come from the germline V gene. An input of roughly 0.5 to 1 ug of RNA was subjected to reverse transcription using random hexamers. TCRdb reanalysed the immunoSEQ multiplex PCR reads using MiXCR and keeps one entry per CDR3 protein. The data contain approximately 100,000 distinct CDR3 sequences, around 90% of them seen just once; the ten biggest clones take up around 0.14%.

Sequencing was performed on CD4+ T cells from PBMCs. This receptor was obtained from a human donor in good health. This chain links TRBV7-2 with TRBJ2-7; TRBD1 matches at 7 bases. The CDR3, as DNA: TGTGCCAGCAGCTTACCCGGGACAGACATTTCCTACGAGCAGTACTTC. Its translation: CASSLPGTDISYEQYF.